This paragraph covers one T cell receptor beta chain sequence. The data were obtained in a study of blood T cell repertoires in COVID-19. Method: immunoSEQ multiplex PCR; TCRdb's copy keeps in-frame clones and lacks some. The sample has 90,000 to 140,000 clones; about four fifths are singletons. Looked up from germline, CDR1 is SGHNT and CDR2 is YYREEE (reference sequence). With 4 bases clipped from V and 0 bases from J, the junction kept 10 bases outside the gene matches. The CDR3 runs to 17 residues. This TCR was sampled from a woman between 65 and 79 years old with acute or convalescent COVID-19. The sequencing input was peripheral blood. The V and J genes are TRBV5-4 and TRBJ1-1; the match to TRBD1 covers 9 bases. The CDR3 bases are TGTGCCAGCAGCAAATCCGGGACAGGGTATCTGAACACTGAAGCTTTCTTT. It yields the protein CASSKSGTGYLNTEAFF. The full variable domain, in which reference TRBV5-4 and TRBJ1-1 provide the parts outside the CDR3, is ETGVTQSPTHLIKTRGQQVTLRCSSQSGHNTVSWYQQALGQGPQFIFQYYREEENGRGNFPPRFSGLQFPNYSSELNVNALELDDSALYLCASSKSGTGYLNTEAFFGQGTRLTVV.